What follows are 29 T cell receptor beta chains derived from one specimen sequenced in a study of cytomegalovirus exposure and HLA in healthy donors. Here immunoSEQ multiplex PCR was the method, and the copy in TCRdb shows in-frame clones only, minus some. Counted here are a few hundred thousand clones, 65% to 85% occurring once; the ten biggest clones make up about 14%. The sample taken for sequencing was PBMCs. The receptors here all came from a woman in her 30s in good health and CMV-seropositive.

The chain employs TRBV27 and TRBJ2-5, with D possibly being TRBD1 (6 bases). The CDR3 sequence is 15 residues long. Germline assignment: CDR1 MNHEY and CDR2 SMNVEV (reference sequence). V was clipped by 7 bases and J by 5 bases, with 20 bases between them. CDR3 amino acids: CASTGVGGEKETQYF. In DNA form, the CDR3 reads TGTGCCAGCACCGGGGTAGGGGGAGAGAAGGAGACCCAGTACTTC.

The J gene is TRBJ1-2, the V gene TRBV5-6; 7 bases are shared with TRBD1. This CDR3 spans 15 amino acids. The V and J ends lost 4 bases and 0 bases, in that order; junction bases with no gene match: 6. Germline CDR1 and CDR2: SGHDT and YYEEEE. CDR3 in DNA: TGTGCCAGCAGCAGAAGGGACAGCCCTAACTATGGCTACACCTTC. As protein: CASSRRDSPNYGYTF.

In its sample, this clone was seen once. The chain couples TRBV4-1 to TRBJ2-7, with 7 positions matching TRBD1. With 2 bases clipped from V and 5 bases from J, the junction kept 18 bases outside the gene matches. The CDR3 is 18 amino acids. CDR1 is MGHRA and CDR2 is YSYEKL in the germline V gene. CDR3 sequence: CASSQRGPLRGERNEQYF. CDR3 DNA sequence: TGCGCCAGCAGCCAAAGGGGGCCTCTTCGGGGCGAACGCAACGAGCAGTACTTC.

In DNA, the CDR3 is TGTGCCAGCAGCGCGACTTTGGCTGAAAAACTGTTTTTT. Translating it yields CASSATLAEKLFF. The J gene is TRBJ1-4, the V gene TRBV9, with unresolved D. The V gene's germline CDR1 is SGDLS and CDR2 YYNGEE. Trimming took 3 bases from V and 7 from J, leaving 10 bases between them. CDR3 length: 13 amino acids.

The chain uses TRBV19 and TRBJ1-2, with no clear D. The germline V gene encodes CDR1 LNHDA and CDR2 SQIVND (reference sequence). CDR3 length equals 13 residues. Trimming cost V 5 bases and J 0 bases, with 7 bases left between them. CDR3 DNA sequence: TGTGCCAGTAGTCCCACAGCTAACTATGGCTACACCTTC. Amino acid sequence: CASSPTANYGYTF.

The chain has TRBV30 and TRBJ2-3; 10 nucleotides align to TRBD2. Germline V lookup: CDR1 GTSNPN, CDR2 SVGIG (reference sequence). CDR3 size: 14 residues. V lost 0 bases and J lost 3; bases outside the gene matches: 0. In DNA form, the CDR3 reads TGTGCCTGGAGTGTACTAGCGGGAACAGATACGCAGTATTTT. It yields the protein CAWSVLAGTDTQYF.

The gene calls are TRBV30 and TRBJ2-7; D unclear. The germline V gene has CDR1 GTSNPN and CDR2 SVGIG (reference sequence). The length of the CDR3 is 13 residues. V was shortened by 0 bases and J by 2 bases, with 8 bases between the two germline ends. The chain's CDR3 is CAWSVPLPYEQYF. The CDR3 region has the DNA TGTGCCTGGAGTGTGCCCCTCCCCTACGAGCAGTACTTC.

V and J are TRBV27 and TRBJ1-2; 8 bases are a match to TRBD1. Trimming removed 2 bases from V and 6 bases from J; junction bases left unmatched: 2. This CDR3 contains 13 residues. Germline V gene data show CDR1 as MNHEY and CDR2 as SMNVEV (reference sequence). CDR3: CASSLPGGHGYTF. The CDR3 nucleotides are TGTGCCAGCAGTTTACCAGGGGGCCATGGCTACACCTTC.

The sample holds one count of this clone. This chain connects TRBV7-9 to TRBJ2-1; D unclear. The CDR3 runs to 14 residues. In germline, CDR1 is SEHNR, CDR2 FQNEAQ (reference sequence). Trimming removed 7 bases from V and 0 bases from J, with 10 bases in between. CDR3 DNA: TGTGCCAGCAAACAGACGAGCTCCTACAATGAGCAGTTCTTC. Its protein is CASKQTSSYNEQFF.

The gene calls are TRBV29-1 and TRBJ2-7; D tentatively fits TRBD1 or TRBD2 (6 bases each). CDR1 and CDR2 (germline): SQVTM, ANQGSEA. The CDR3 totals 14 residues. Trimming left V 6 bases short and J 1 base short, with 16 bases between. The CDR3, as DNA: TGCAGCGTCCCAGGGGAGGCGAGTTCCTACGAGCAGTACTTC. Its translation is CSVPGEASSYEQYF.

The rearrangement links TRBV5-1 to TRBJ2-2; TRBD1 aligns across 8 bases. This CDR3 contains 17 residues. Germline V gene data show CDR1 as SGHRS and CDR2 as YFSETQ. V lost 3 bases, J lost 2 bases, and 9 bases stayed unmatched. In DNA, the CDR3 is TGCGCCAGCAGCTCGGACGGACAGGGTACCAACACCGGGGAGCTGTTTTTT. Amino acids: CASSSDGQGTNTGELFF.

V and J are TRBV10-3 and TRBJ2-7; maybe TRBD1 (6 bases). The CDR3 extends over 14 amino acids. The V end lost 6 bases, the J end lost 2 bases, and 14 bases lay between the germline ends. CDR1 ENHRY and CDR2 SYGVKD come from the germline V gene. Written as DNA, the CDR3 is TGTGCCATCAGGCAACAGGGAACCACCTACGAGCAGTACTTC. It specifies CAIRQQGTTYEQYF.

CDR3 sequence (DNA): TGTGCCAGCAGCGTAGTTCAACCGGGGGGCCCGGGGGCTTTCTTT. It is translated as CASSVVQPGGPGAFF. V is TRBV9 and J is TRBJ1-1; TRBD1 is a possible D gene (6 bases). CDR1 is SGDLS, CDR2 YYNGEE, per germline. Trimming left V 0 bases short and J 11 bases short, with 20 bases between. The length of the CDR3 is 15 residues.

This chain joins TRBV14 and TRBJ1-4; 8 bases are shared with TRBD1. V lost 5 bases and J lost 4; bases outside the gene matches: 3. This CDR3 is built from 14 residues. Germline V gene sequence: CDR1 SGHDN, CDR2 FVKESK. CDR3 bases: TGTGCCAGCAGCAGGACAGGGATTAATGAAAAACTGTTTTTT. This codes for CASSRTGINEKLFF.

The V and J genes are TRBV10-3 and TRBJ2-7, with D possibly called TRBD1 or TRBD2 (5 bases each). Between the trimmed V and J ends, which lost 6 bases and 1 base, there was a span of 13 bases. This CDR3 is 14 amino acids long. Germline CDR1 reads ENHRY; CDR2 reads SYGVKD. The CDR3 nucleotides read TGTGCCATCAGGACCGGGACGGCTTCCTACGAGCAGTACTTC. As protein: CAIRTGTASYEQYF.

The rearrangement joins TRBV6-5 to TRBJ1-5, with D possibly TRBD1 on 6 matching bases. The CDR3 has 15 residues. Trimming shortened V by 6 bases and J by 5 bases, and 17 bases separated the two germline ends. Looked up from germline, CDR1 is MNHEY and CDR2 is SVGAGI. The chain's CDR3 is CASSRAGTSDQPQHF. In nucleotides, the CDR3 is TGTGCCAGCAGCCGCGCCGGGACATCGGATCAGCCCCAGCATTTT.

The CDR3 coding sequence is TGTGCCGGTCGAGGCAGCGGCACAGATACGCAGTATTTT. Translated, it gives CAGRGSGTDTQYF. The chain carries TRBV28 and TRBJ2-3; D is unresolved. Trimming took 11 bases from V and 1 from J, leaving 13 bases between them. The CDR3 sequence is 13 residues long. Germline V gene lookup returns CDR1 MDHEN and CDR2 SYDVKM. Full variable domain (outside the CDR3, taken from reference TRBV28 and TRBJ2-3): DVKVTQSSRYLVKRTGEKVFLECVQDMDHENMFWYRQDPGLGLRLIYFSYDVKMKEKGDIPEGYSVSREKKERFSLILESASTNQTSMYLCAGRGSGTDTQYFGPGTRLTVL.

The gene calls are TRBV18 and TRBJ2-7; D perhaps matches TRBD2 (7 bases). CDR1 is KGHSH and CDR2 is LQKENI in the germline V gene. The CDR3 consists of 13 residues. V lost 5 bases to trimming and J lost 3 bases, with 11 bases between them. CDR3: CASSGGANYEQYF. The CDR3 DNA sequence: TGTGCCAGCTCAGGGGGGGCAAACTACGAGCAGTACTTC.

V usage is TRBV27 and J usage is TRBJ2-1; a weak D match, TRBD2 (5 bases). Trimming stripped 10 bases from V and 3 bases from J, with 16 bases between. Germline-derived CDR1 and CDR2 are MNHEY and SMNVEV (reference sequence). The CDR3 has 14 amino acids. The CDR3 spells CATLGLGRYNEQFF. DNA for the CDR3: TGTGCCACCCTAGGACTCGGACGCTACAATGAGCAGTTCTTC.

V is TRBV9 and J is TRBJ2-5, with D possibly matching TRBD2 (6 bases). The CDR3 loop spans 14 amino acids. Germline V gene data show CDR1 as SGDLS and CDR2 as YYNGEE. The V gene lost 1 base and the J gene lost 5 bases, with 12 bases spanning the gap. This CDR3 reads CASSVYPGAETQYF. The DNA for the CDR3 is TGTGCCAGCAGCGTATATCCGGGAGCCGAGACCCAGTACTTC. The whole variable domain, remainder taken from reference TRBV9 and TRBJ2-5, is DSGVTQTPKHLITATGQRVTLRCSPRSGDLSVYWYQQSLDQGLQFLIQYYNGEERAKGNILERFSAQQFPDLHSELNLSSLELGDSALYFCASSVYPGAETQYFGPGTRLLVL.

The CDR3 here is CASFGQGAGELFF. The DNA of the CDR3 is TGTGCCAGCTTTGGACAGGGGGCCGGGGAGCTGTTTTTT. The chain employs TRBV2 and TRBJ2-2, with 10 bases lining up with TRBD1. CDR3 size: 13 residues. Unmatched junction bases numbered 3, after V lost 8 bases and J lost 6 bases. Per the germline V gene, CDR1 is SNHLY and CDR2 is FYNNEI.

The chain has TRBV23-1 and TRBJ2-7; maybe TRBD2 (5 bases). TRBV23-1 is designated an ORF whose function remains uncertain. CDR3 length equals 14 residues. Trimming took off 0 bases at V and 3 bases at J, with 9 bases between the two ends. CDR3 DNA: TGCGCCAGCAGTCAATCGCGAGCGGTCTACGAGCAGTACTTC. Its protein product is CASSQSRAVYEQYF.

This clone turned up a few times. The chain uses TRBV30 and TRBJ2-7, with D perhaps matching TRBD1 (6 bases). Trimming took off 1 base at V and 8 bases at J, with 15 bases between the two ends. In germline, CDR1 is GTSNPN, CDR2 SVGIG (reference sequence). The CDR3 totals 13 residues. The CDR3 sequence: CAWSGGPKMQQYF. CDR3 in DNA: TGTGCCTGGAGTGGGGGGCCCAAGATGCAGCAGTACTTC.

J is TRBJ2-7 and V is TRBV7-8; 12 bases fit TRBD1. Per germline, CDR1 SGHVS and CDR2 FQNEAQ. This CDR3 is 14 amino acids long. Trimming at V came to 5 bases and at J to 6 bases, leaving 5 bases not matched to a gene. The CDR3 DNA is TGTGCCAGCAGCCGCGGGACAGGGGGCTTCGAGCAGTACTTC. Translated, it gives CASSRGTGGFEQYF. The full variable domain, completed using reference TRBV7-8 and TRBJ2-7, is GAGVSQSPRYKVAKRGQDVALRCDPISGHVSLFWYQQALGQGPEFLTYFQNEAQLDKSGLPSDRFFAERPEGSVSTLKIQRTQQEDSAVYLCASSRGTGGFEQYFGPGTRLTVT.

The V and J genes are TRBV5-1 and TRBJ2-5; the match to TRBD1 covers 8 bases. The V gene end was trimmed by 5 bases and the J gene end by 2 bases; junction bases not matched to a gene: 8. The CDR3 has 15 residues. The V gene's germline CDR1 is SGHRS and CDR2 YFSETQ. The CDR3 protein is CASSVSGQGQETQYF. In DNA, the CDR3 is TGCGCCAGCAGTGTCTCCGGACAGGGACAAGAGACCCAGTACTTC. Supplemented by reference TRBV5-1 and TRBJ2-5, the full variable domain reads KAGVTQTPRYLIKTRGQQVTLSCSPISGHRSVSWYQQTPGQGLQFLFEYFSETQRNKGNFPGRFSGRQFSNSRSEMNVSTLELGDSALYLCASSVSGQGQETQYFGPGTRLLVL.

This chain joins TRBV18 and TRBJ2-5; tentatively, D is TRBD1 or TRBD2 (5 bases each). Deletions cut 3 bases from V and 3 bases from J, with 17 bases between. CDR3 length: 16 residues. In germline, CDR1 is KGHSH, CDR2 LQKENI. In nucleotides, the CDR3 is TGTGCCAGCTCACCTCGGACCCAAAGGGGAGAAGAGACCCAGTACTTC. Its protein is CASSPRTQRGEETQYF.

The CDR3 DNA is TGTGCCAGCCTTCAAGAGGGGTGGGTCGGCAACACCTTC. This codes for CASLQEGWVGNTF. The J gene is TRBJ1-2, the V gene TRBV2; maybe TRBD1 (5 bases). The CDR3 sequence is 13 residues long. V shed 8 bases and J shed 12 bases, with 22 bases lying between them. The germline V gene has CDR1 SNHLY and CDR2 FYNNEI.

The CDR3 DNA reads TGTGCCAGCAGTAAAACTCGGGACTACCCCTACGAGCAGTACTTC. Residues: CASSKTRDYPYEQYF. V gene TRBV28 combines with J gene TRBJ2-7; 7 nucleotides agree with TRBD2. The germline CDR1 and CDR2 sequences are MDHEN and SYDVKM. The CDR3 extends over 15 amino acids. The J segment lost 2 bases and the V segment lost 5 bases, leaving 9 bases of the junction unmatched.

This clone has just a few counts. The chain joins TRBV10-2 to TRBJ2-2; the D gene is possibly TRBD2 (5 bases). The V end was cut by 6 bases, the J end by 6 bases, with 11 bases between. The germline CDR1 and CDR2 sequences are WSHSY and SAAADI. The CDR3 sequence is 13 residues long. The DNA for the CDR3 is TGCGCCAGCAGAATAGACGGGGCCGGGGAGCTGTTTTTT. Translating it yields CASRIDGAGELFF.